The 24 T cell receptor beta chains below all came from one sample that was sequenced in a study of technical replicates of blood from a handful of donors (dated by TCRdb to the late 2010s). Libraries were made using the immunoSEQ multiplex PCR assay. TCRdb stores this immuneACCESS table with in-frame sequences only. Part of the clones is absent; in the studies checked, under half of the shortfall reflects unresolved V genes, and no reason is known for the rest. A total of around 80,000 clones appear in this sample, about 94% of them only once. Approximately 0.42% of the sample lies in the top ten. What was sequenced was T cells isolated from PBMCs. The receptors derive from a human donor in good health.

This sequence joins TRBV19 and TRBJ1-2; D is ambiguous. The V gene's germline CDR1 is LNHDA and CDR2 SQIVND (reference sequence). The length of the CDR3 is 11 residues. The V end was cut by 4 bases, the J end by 8 bases, with 8 bases between. The CDR3 is CASSTSGGYTF. CDR3 sequence (DNA): TGTGCCAGTAGTACCTCAGGAGGCTACACCTTC.

V and J are TRBV30 and TRBJ1-1; D might be TRBD1 (6 bases). This CDR3 is built from 13 residues. Germline V gene lookup returns CDR1 GTSNPN and CDR2 SVGIG (reference sequence). V was clipped by 0 bases and J by 3 bases, with 8 bases between them. As DNA, the CDR3 is TGTGCCTGGAGTGTACACAGGGACACTGAAGCTTTCTTT. This sequence encodes CAWSVHRDTEAFF.

This chain uses TRBV5-1 with TRBJ1-2; 10 bases map to TRBD1. The CDR3 has 16 amino acids. The germline gives CDR1 SGHRS, CDR2 YFSETQ. The trim removed 3 bases at V and 7 bases at J, leaving 12 bases unmatched. This CDR3 is CASSSRDRGSTLGYTF. CDR3 coding DNA: TGCGCCAGCAGCTCCCGGGACAGGGGAAGTACACTTGGCTACACCTTC.

The chain is built from TRBV19 and TRBJ1-5; D call uncertain. The germline gives CDR1 LNHDA, CDR2 SQIVND (reference sequence). V lost 5 bases and J lost 3, with 11 bases in between. This CDR3 comprises 14 residues. CDR3: CASSVQATNQPQHF. For the CDR3, the DNA is TGTGCCAGTAGTGTCCAGGCCACCAATCAGCCCCAGCATTTT.

The chain carries TRBV28 and TRBJ2-1, with a weak D call TRBD2 (6 bases). Germline CDR1 reads MDHEN; CDR2 reads SYDVKM. The CDR3 is made up of 15 amino acids. V lost 7 bases and J lost 1, with 14 bases in between. The CDR3 sequence is CASTTIAESYNEQFF. CDR3 sequence (DNA): TGTGCCAGCACAACTATAGCGGAGTCCTACAATGAGCAGTTCTTC.

This clone was observed once. CDR3 DNA: TGTGCCAGCAGTTACAGGCTAGCGGGGGCATACAATGAGCAGTTCTTC. Protein: CASSYRLAGAYNEQFF. This chain links TRBV6-6 with TRBJ2-1; TRBD2 aligns across 10 bases. Per the germline V gene, CDR1 is MNHNY and CDR2 is SVGAGI (reference sequence). The CDR3 contains 16 residues. The V segment lost 2 bases and the J segment 4 bases; nucleotides outside the gene matches: 5.

The chain uses TRBV4-3 and TRBJ2-7; tentative D call: TRBD1 (6 bases). There are 13 residues in the CDR3. Germline V gives CDR1 LGHNA, CDR2 YSLEER. Trimming removed 3 bases from V and 2 bases from J, with 8 bases in between. The CDR3 DNA follows: TGCGCCAGCAGCCAGGGGACACCCTACGAGCAGTACTTC. Protein product: CASSQGTPYEQYF.

The chain joins TRBV2 to TRBJ2-7, with 8 positions matching TRBD1. V gave up 11 bases and J gave up 6 bases; unmatched junction bases: 6. The CDR3 is made up of 11 amino acids. Germline CDR1 and CDR2: SNHLY and FYNNEI. This CDR3 reads CAGKTGAEQYF. In DNA form, the CDR3 reads TGTGCCGGGAAGACAGGGGCCGAGCAGTACTTC.

The chain combines TRBV7-9 with TRBJ2-7, with 8 bases lining up with TRBD1. The CDR3 length is 15 residues. The V gene end was trimmed by 5 bases and the J gene end by 6 bases; junction bases not matched to a gene: 12. Germline lookup yields CDR1 SEHNR and CDR2 FQNEAQ (reference sequence). The CDR3 loop reads CASSPGTGRSSEQYF. In nucleotides, the CDR3 is TGTGCCAGCAGCCCGGGGACAGGAAGATCGTCCGAGCAGTACTTC.

The chain couples TRBV7-2 to TRBJ2-5, with 8 bases aligning to TRBD1. The junction had 6 bases not matched to a gene; V was cut back by 4 bases and J by 5 bases. Germline CDR1 reads SGHTA; CDR2 reads FQGNSA. This CDR3 has 14 amino acids. CDR3 region: CASSSNRGTETQYF. The CDR3 DNA reads TGTGCCAGCAGCTCGAACAGGGGGACGGAGACCCAGTACTTC.

Written as DNA, the CDR3 is TGTGCCAGCAGTTACGGAGGAGGCGAGCAGTACTTC. Protein product: CASSYGGGEQYF. The chain employs TRBV6-5 and TRBJ2-7; perhaps TRBD2 as D (5 bases). CDR3 length: 12 amino acids. Germline values: CDR1 MNHEY, CDR2 SVGAGI. V lost 2 bases and J 6 bases, leaving 8 bases between the germline ends.

This clone was recorded once. J is TRBJ1-5 and V is TRBV28, with D possibly TRBD1 on 5 matching bases. Trimming removed 3 bases at V and 4 bases at J, with 22 bases between. There are 18 residues in the CDR3. The germline V gene has CDR1 MDHEN and CDR2 SYDVKM. The CDR3 spells CASSFYRGAAGGNQPQHF. The CDR3 DNA follows: TGTGCCAGCAGTTTTTATCGAGGAGCGGCTGGGGGGAATCAGCCCCAGCATTTT. The full variable domain, rest sourced from reference TRBV28 and TRBJ1-5, is DVKVTQSSRYLVKRTGEKVFLECVQDMDHENMFWYRQDPGLGLRLIYFSYDVKMKEKGDIPEGYSVSREKKERFSLILESASTNQTSMYLCASSFYRGAAGGNQPQHFGDGTRLSIL.

The chain is built from TRBV4-3 and TRBJ2-7; 8 bases are shared with TRBD1. V was pared by 4 bases and J by 3 bases, with 5 bases of the junction left unmatched. The CDR3 is 14 residues long. CDR1 is LGHNA, CDR2 YSLEER, per germline. CDR3 loop: CASSLYGQGYEQYF. The CDR3 DNA sequence: TGCGCCAGCAGCCTTTATGGACAGGGCTACGAGCAGTACTTC.

A single count supports this clone. The J gene is TRBJ1-2, the V gene TRBV5-4, with a weak D call TRBD1 (6 bases). V lost 0 bases and J lost 5, with 14 bases in between. The CDR3 spans 15 residues. The germline CDR1 and CDR2 sequences are SGHNT and YYREEE (reference sequence). The CDR3, as DNA: TGTGCCAGCAGCTTGGACAGGGCAGCACAGTATGGCTACACCTTC. Its translation is CASSLDRAAQYGYTF.

J is TRBJ2-2 and V is TRBV7-9; possibly TRBD1 for D (6 bases). Trimming removed 4 bases at V and 5 bases at J, with 14 bases between. CDR3 length equals 15 residues. Germline CDR1 and CDR2: SEHNR and FQNEAQ (reference sequence). The CDR3 sequence is CASSSGQPATGELFF. In DNA form, the CDR3 reads TGTGCCAGCAGCTCCGGACAGCCGGCGACCGGGGAGCTGTTTTTT.

V and J are TRBV19 and TRBJ1-4, with 9 nucleotides matching TRBD1. V was pared by 4 bases and J by 7 bases, with 1 base of the junction left unmatched. Germline V gives CDR1 LNHDA, CDR2 SQIVND (reference sequence). The CDR3 has 13 residues. The CDR3 nucleotides are TGTGCCAGTAGTAACAGGGGGCCTGAAAAACTGTTTTTT. Protein sequence: CASSNRGPEKLFF.

The chain uses TRBV5-4 and TRBJ2-1, with D tentatively TRBD1 (6 bases). CDR3 length: 13 residues. Germline CDR1 is SGHNT and CDR2 is YYREEE (reference sequence). V shed 5 bases and J shed 5 bases, with 11 bases lying between them. The CDR3 DNA follows: TGTGCCAGCAGTGCTGGGGGCCACAATGAGCAGTTCTTC. This encodes CASSAGGHNEQFF. The variable domain in full, completed from reference TRBV5-4 and TRBJ2-1, reads ETGVTQSPTHLIKTRGQQVTLRCSSQSGHNTVSWYQQALGQGPQFIFQYYREEENGRGNFPPRFSGLQFPNYSSELNVNALELDDSALYLCASSAGGHNEQFFGPGTRLTVL.

The V gene is TRBV2, the J gene TRBJ2-1; TRBD2 matches 12 bases. From germline, CDR1 is SNHLY and CDR2 FYNNEI. The CDR3 sequence is 15 residues long. J lost 6 bases, V lost 7 bases, and 7 bases had no gene match. CDR3 amino acids: CASIGLAGHLNEQFF. CDR3 in DNA: TGTGCCAGCATTGGACTAGCGGGACATCTCAATGAGCAGTTCTTC.

This rearrangement joins TRBV7-2 to TRBJ2-7, with TRBD2 identical over 12 bases. CDR3 size: 15 residues. J lost 4 bases, V lost 5 bases, and 6 bases had no gene match. Germline CDR1 and CDR2: SGHTA and FQGNSA. The CDR3, as DNA: TGTGCCAGCAGCCCCCGACTAGCGGGAGTTTACGAGCAGTACTTC. This sequence encodes CASSPRLAGVYEQYF.

The chain links TRBV5-4 to TRBJ1-2, with 11 nucleotides matching TRBD1. CDR1 is SGHNT, CDR2 YYREEE, per germline (reference sequence). J lost 6 bases, V lost 3 bases, and 4 bases had no gene match. The CDR3 contains 14 residues. The CDR3: CASSSEGQGDGYTF. As DNA, the CDR3 is TGTGCCAGCAGCTCCGAGGGACAGGGGGATGGCTACACCTTC.

Here the CDR3 DNA reads TGTGCCAGCAGCTTACCCCCCGGTCCCAATCAGCCCCAGCATTTT. It codes for CASSLPPGPNQPQHF. The chain carries TRBV7-8 and TRBJ1-5; D call uncertain. CDR3 length equals 15 residues. Germline lookup yields CDR1 SGHVS and CDR2 FQNEAQ. V lost 2 bases, J lost 3 bases, and 11 bases lay in between.

The rearrangement uses TRBV6-6 and TRBJ2-7; tentative D call: TRBD2 (5 bases). Between the trimmed V and J ends, which lost 2 bases and 5 bases, there was a span of 10 bases. This CDR3 region has 13 residues. Germline loops: CDR1 MNHNY, CDR2 SVGAGI (reference sequence). The CDR3 bases are TGTGCCAGCAGTTACGCCGACTATAACGAGCAGTACTTC. It translates to CASSYADYNEQYF.

The chain combines TRBV14 with TRBJ1-2; no reliable D call. This CDR3 spans 14 amino acids. From germline, CDR1 is SGHDN and CDR2 FVKESK. The V end lost 1 base, the J end lost 4 bases, and 10 bases lay between the germline ends. Here the CDR3 reads CASSQVTGGYGYTF. CDR3 bases: TGTGCCAGCAGCCAAGTGACCGGAGGCTATGGCTACACCTTC. The complete variable domain, with remaining parts taken from reference TRBV14 and TRBJ1-2, reads EAGVTQFPSHSVIEKGQTVTLRCDPISGHDNLYWYRRVMGKEIKFLLHFVKESKQDESGMPNNRFLAERTGGTYSTLKVQPAELEDSGVYFCASSQVTGGYGYTFGSGTRLTVV.

The chain links TRBV2 to TRBJ2-1, with TRBD2 matching over 7 bases. This CDR3 spans 16 amino acids. CDR1 is SNHLY, CDR2 FYNNEI, per germline. V lost 0 bases to trimming and J lost 0 bases; unmatched junction nucleotides: 2. The DNA of the CDR3 is TGTGCCAGCAGTGAAGCGGGACTATACTCCTACAATGAGCAGTTCTTC. Its translation is CASSEAGLYSYNEQFF.